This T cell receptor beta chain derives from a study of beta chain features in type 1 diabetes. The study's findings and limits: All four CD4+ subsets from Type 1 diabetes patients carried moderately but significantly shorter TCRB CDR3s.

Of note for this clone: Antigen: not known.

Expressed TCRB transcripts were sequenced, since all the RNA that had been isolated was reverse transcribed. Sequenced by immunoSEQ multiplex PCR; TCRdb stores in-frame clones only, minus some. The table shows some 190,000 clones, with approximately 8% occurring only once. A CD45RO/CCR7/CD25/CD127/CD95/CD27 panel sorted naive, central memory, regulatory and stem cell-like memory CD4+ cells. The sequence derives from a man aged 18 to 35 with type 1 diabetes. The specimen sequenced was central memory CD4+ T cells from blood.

CDR3 sequence (DNA): TGTGCCACCAACAGCAACCTTGGCTACACCTTC. This encodes CATNSNLGYTF. The genes are TRBV28 and TRBJ1-2; the D is unclear. Trimming took off 10 bases at V and 7 bases at J, with 13 bases between the two ends. This CDR3 spans 11 amino acids. Germline CDR1 and CDR2: MDHEN and SYDVKM.